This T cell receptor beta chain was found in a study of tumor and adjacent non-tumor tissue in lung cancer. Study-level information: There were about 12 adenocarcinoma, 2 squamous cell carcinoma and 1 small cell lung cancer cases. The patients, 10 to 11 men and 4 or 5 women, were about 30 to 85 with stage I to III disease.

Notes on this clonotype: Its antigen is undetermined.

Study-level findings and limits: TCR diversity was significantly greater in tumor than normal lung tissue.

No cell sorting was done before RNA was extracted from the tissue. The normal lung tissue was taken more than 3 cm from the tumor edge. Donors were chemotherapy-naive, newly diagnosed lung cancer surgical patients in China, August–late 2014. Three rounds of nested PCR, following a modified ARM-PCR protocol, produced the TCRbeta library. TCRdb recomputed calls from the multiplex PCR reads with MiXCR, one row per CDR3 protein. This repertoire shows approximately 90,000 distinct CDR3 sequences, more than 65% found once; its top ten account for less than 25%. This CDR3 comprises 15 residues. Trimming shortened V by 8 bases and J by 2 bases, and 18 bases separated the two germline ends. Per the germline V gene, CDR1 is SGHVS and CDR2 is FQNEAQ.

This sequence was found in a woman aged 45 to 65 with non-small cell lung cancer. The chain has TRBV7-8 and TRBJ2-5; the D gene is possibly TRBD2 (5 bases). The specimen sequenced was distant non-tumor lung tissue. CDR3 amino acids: CASGLRAQTQETQYF. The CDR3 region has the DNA TGTGCCAGCGGACTTAGGGCGCAAACGCAAGAGACCCAGTACTTC.